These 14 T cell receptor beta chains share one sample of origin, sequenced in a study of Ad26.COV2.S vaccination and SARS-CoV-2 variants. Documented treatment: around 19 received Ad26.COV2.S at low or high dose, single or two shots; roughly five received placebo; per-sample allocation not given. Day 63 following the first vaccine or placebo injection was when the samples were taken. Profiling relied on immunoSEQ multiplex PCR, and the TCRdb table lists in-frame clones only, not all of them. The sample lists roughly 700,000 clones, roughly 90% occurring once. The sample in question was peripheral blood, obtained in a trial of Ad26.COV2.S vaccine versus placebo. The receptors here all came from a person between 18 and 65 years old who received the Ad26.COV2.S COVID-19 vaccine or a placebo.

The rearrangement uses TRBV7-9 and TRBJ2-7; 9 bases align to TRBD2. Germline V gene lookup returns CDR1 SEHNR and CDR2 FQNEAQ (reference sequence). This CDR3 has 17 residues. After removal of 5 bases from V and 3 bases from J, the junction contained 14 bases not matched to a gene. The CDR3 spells CASSLLNSGRGFYEQYF. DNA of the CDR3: TGTGCCAGCAGCCTATTAAATAGCGGGAGAGGATTCTACGAGCAGTACTTC.

The DNA of the CDR3 is TGTGCCAGCAGTGATCTCGACAGGAACGGGGGCTACACCTTC. Encoded protein: CASSDLDRNGGYTF. This rearrangement joins TRBV25-1 to TRBJ1-2; a weak D match, TRBD1 (6 bases). Trimming stripped 3 bases from V and 8 bases from J, with 16 bases between. CDR1 and CDR2 from the germline V gene are MGHDK and SYGVNS. The CDR3 sequence is 14 residues long.

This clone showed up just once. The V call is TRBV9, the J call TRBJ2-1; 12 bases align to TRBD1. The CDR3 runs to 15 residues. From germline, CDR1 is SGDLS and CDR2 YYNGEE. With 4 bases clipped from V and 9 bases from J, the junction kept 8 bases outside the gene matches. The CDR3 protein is CASSLGDRGQVEQFF. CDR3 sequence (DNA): TGTGCCAGCAGCCTAGGGGACAGGGGGCAGGTTGAGCAGTTCTTC.

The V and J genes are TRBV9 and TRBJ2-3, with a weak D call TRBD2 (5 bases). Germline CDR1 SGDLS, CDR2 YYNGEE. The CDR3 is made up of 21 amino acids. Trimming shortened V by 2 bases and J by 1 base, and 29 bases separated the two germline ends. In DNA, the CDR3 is TGTGCCAGCAGCGTCCTTGGCTCGTTGGGTTGGGAATCCGGGGGCACAGATACGCAGTATTTT. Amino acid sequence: CASSVLGSLGWESGGTDTQYF.

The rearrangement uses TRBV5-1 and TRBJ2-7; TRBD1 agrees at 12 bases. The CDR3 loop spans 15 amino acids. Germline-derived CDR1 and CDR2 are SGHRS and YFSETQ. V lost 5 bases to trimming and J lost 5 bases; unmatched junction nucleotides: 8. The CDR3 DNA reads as TGCGCCAGCAGAAAAACCGGGACAGGGGGCGACGAGCAGTACTTC. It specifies CASRKTGTGGDEQYF.

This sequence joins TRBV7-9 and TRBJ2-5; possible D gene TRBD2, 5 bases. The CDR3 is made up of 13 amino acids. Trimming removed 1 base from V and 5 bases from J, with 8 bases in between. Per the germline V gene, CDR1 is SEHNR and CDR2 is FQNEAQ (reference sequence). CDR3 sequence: CASSLGLAETQYF. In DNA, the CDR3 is TGTGCCAGCAGCTTAGGTCTAGCTGAGACCCAGTACTTC. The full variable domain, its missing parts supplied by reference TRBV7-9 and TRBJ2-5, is DTGVSQNPRHKITKRGQNVTFRCDPISEHNRLYWYRQTLGQGPEFLTYFQNEAQLEKSRLLSDRFSAERPKGSFSTLEIQRTEQGDSAMYLCASSLGLAETQYFGPGTRLLVL.

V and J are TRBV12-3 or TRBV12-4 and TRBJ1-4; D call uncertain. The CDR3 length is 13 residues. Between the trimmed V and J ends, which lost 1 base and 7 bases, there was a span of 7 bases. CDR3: CASSLGGVEKLFF. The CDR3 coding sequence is TGTGCCAGCAGTTTAGGCGGGGTTGAAAAACTGTTTTTT.

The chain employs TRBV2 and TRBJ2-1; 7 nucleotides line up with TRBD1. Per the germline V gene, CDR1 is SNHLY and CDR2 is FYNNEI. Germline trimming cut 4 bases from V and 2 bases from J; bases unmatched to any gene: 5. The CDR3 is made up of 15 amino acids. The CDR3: CASSVGTGAYNEQFF. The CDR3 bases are TGTGCCAGCAGTGTGGGCACAGGGGCCTACAATGAGCAGTTCTTC. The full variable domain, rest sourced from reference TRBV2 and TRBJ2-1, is EPEVTQTPSHQVTQMGQEVILRCVPISNHLYFYWYRQILGQKVEFLVSFYNNEISEKSEIFDDQFSVERPDGSNFTLKIRSTKLEDSAMYFCASSVGTGAYNEQFFGPGTRLTVL.

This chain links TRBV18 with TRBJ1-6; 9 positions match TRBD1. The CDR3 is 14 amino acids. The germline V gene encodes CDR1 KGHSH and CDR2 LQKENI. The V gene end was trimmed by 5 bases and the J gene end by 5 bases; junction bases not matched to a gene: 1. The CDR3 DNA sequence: TGTGCCAGCTCAGACAGGGGGGATAATTCACCCCTCCACTTT. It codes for CASSDRGDNSPLHF.

The CDR3 DNA follows: TGTGCCAGCAGTTACGAAGCGGGGGGTTCCCACTACGAGCAGTACTTC. This codes for CASSYEAGGSHYEQYF. The chain employs TRBV6-2 or TRBV6-3 and TRBJ2-7, with TRBD2 identical over 9 bases. The CDR3 contains 16 residues. Germline V gene lookup returns CDR1 MNHEY and CDR2 SVGEGT. The trim removed 2 bases at V and 3 bases at J, leaving 8 bases unmatched.

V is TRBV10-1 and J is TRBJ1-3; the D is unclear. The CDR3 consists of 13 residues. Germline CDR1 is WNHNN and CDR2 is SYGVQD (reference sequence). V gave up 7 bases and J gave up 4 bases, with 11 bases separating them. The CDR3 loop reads CASKVVMGNTIYF. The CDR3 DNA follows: TGCGCCAGCAAAGTTGTAATGGGAAACACCATATATTTT.

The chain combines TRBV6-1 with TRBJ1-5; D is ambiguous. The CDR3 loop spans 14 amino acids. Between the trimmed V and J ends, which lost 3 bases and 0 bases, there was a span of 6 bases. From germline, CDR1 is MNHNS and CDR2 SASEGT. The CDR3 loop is CASSDPYSNQPQHF. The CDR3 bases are TGTGCCAGCAGTGACCCTTATAGCAATCAGCCCCAGCATTTT.

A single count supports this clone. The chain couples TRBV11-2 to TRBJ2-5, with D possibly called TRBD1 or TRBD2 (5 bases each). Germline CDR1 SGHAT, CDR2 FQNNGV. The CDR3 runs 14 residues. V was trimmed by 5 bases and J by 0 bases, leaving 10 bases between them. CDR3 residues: CASSTSGHQETQYF. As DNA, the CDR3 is TGTGCCAGCAGCACGTCGGGGCACCAAGAGACCCAGTACTTC.

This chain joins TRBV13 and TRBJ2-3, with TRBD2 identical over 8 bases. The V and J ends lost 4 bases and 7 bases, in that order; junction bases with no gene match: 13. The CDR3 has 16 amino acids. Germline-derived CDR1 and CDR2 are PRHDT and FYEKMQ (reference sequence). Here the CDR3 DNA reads TGTGCCAGCAGCTCCGGACTAGCCGGCGGACGGAATACGCAGTATTTT. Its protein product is CASSSGLAGGRNTQYF.